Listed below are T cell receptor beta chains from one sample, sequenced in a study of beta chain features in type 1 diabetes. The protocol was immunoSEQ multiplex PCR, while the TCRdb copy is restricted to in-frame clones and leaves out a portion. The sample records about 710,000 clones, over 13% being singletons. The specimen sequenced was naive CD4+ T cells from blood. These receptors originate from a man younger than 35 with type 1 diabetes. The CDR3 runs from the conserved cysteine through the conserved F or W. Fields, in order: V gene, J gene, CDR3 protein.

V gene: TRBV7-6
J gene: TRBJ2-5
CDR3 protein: CASSKQGLQETQYF

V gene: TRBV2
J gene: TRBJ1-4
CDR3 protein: CAGRLDGEKLFF

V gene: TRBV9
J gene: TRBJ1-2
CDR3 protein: CASSVGRWAANYGYTF

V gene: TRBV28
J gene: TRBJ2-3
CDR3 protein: CASGYRATDTQYF

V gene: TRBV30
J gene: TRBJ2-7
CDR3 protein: CAWSVGQLSAEQYF

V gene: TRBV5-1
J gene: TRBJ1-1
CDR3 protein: CASSLTPTGVSTEAFF

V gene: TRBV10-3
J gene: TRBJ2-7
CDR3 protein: CASSGATYEQYF

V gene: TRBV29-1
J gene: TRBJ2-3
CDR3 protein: CSARDRLSTDTQYF

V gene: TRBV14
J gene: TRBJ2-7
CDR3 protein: CASSHIYPTEQYF

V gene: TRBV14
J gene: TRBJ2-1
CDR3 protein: CASSQGGTGAWNEQFF

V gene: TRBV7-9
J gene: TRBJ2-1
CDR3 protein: CASGGSREASSYNEQFF

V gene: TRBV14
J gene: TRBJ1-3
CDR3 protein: CASSPPQGNTIYF

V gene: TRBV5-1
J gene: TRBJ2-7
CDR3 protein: CASRDRVPEGGEQYF

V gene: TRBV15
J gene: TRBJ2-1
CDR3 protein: CATSREGQARNEQFF

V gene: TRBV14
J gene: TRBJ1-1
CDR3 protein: CASSLLLDTEAFF

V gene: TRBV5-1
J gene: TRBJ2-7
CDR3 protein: CASSSDRSLSEQYF

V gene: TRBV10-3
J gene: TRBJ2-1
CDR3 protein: CAITRGGQGINEQFF

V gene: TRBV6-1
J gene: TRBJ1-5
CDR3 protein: CASSVGVLSQPQHF

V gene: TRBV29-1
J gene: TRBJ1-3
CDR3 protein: CSAQGQAGNTIYF

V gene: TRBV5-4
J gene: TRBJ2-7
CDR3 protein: CASSGGTVGSYEQYF

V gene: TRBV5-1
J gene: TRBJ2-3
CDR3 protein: CASSLQGWRDTQYF

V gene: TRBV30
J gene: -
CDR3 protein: CAWSAWGIYYEQYF

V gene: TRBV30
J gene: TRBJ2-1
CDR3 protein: CAWSVPGPLQYEQFF

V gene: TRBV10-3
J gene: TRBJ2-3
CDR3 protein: CAISEGPSKVADTQYF

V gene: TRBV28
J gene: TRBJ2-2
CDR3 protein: CASNPGGNTGELFF

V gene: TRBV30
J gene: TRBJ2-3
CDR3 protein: CAWSVSGSPSSTDTQYF

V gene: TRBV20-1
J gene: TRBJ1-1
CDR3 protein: CSAKGGAEAFF

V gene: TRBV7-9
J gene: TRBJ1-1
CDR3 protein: CASSSVQGTEAFF

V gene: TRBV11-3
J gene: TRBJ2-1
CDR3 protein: CASSWGAGVYNEQFF

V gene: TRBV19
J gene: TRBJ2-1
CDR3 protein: CASSMGGVASQEQFF

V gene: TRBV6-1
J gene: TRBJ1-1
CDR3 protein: CASSVNEAFF

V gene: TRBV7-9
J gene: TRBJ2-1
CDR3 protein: CASSLNLGQTYNEQFF

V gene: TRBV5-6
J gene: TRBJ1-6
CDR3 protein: CASSDGPVLNSPLHF

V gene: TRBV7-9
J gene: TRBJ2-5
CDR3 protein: CASSFQGAAETQYF

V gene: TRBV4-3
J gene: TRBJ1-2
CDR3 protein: CASSQPHSTGGYGYTF

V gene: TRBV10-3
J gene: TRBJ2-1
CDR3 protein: CAISPTENEQFF

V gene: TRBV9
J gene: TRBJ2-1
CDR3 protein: CASSVEASSYNEQFF

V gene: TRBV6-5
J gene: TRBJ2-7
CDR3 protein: CASSYSKITYEQYF

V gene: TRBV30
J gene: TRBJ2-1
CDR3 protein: CAWGPLGGRSYNEQFF

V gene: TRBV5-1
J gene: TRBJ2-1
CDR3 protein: CASSLGKPLHNNEQFF

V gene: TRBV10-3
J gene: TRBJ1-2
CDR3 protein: CAISERGRDGYTF

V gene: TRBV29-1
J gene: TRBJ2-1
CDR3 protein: CSVGLRRGYEQFF

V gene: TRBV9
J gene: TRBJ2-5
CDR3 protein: CASSFRTSGETQYF

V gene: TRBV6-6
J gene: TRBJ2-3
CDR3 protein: CASRNGRRADTQYF

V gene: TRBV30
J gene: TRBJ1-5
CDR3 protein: CAWSVRGGQPQHF

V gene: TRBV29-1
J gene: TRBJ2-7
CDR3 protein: CSVRGTVTYEQYF

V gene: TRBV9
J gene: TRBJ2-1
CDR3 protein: CASSALSTGRYNEQFF

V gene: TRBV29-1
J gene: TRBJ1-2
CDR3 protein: CSVVFREDGYTF

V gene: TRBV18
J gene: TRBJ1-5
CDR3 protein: CASSPSDSDQPQHF

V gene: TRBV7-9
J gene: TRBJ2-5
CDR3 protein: CASSGVETQYF

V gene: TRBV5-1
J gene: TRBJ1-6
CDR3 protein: CASSPQGGNSPLHF

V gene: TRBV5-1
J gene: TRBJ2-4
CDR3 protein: CASSLGDRAAKNIQYF

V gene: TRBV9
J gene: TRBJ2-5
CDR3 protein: CASSVGGGPGETQYF

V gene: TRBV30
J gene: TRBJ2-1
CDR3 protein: CAWTLAGGPYNEQFF